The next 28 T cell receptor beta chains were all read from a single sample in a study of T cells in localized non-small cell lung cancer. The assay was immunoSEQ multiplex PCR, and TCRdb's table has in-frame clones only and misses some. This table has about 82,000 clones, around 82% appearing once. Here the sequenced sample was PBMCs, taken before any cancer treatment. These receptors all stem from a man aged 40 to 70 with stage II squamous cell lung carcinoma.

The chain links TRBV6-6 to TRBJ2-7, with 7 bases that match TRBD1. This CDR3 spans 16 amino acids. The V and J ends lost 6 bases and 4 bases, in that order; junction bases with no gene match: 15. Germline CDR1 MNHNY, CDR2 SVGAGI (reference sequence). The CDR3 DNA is TGTGCCAGCAGGGTGGGGACAGCAGATGGAAAATACGAGCAGTACTTC. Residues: CASRVGTADGKYEQYF.

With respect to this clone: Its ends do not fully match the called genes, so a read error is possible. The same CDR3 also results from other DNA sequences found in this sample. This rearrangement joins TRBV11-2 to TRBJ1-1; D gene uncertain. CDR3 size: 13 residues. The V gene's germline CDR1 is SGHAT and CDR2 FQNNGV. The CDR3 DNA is TGTGCTAGCAGCTTAGATATAAGGAGAGAAGCTTTCTTT. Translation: CASSLDIRREAFF.

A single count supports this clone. The CDR3 nucleotides read TGTGCCAGCTCACCAGGGGGCAATCAGCCCCAGCATTTT. This sequence encodes CASSPGGNQPQHF. The genes are TRBV18 and TRBJ1-5; D not certain. CDR1 and CDR2 from the germline V gene are KGHSH and LQKENI. This CDR3 is built from 13 residues. With 2 bases removed from V and 2 bases from J, the gap between germline ends came to 4 bases.

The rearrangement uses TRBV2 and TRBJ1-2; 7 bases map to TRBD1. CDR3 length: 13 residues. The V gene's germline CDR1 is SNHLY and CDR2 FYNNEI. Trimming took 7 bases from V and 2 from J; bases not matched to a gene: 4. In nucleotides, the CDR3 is TGTGCCAGCACCCCGGGACAGAACTATGGCTACACCTTC. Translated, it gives CASTPGQNYGYTF.

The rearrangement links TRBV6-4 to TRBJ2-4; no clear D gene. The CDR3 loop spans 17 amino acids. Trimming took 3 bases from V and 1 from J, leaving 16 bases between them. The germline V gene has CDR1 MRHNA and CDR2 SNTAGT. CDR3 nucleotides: TGTGCCAGCAGTGAAAGGGTTTCAAGTGAGGCCAAAAACATTCAGTACTTC. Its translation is CASSERVSSEAKNIQYF.

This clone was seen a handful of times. The CDR3 is CASSFTGGGWDTEAFF. The DNA of the CDR3 is TGTGCCAGCAGCTTTACAGGGGGAGGTTGGGACACTGAAGCTTTCTTT. The V gene is TRBV7-9, the J gene TRBJ1-1, with 8 bases lining up with TRBD1. Germline assignment: CDR1 SEHNR and CDR2 FQNEAQ (reference sequence). J lost 3 bases, V lost 3 bases, and 9 bases had no gene match. The CDR3 consists of 16 residues.

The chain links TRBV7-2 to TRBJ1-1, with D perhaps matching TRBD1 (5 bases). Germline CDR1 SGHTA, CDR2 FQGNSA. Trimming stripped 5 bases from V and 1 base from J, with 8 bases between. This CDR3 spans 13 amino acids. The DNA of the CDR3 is TGTGCCAGCAGCCAAGGGACGAACACTGAAGCTTTCTTT. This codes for CASSQGTNTEAFF.

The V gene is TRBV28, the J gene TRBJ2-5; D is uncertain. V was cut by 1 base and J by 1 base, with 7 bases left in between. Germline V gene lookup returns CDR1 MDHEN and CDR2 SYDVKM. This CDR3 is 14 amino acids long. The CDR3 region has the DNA TGTGCCAGCAGTTTATCCCGCGGCCAAGAGACCCAGTACTTC. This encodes CASSLSRGQETQYF. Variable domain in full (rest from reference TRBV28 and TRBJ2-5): DVKVTQSSRYLVKRTGEKVFLECVQDMDHENMFWYRQDPGLGLRLIYFSYDVKMKEKGDIPEGYSVSREKKERFSLILESASTNQTSMYLCASSLSRGQETQYFGPGTRLLVL.

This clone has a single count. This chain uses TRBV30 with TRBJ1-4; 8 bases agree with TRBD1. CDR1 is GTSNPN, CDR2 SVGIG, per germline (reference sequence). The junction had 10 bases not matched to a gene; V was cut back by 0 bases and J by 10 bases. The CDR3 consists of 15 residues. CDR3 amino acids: CAWSVRQGATGKLFF. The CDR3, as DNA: TGTGCCTGGAGTGTACGTCAGGGGGCGACCGGAAAACTGTTTTTT.

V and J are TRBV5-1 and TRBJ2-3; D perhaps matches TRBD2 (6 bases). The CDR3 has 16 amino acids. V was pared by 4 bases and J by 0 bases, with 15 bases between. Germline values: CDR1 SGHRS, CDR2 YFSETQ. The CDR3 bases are TGCGCCAGCAGCCCACGGGGGTCCACTAGCACAGATACGCAGTATTTT. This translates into CASSPRGSTSTDTQYF.

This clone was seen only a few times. In DNA, the CDR3 is TGTGCCAGCAGCTTAGATGGAGGTGGCTACACCTTC. Translation: CASSLDGGGYTF. The chain links TRBV11-2 to TRBJ1-2, with no clear D. The CDR3 runs to 12 residues. Germline V CDR1 and CDR2: SGHAT, FQNNGV. Trimming removed 0 bases from V and 7 bases from J, with 6 bases in between.

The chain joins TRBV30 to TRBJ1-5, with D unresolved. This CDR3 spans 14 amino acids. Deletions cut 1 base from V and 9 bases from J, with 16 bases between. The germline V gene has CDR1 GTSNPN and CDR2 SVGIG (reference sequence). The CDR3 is CAWSAHYLGGPQHF. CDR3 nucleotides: TGTGCCTGGAGTGCCCACTACCTTGGAGGGCCCCAGCATTTT.

CDR3 region: CASSPGRETQYF. CDR3 coding DNA: TGTGCCAGTAGTCCGGGGCGGGAGACCCAGTACTTC. The chain joins TRBV19 to TRBJ2-5; D possibly uses TRBD1 or TRBD2 (5 bases each). CDR1 is LNHDA and CDR2 is SQIVND in the germline V gene (reference sequence). V was clipped by 5 bases and J by 5 bases, with 9 bases between them. The CDR3 is 12 amino acids. The entire variable domain, with the rest obtained from reference TRBV19 and TRBJ2-5, is as follows: DGGITQSPKYLFRKEGQNVTLSCEQNLNHDAMYWYRQDPGQGLRLIYYSQIVNDFQKGDIAEGYSVSREKKESFPLTVTSAQKNPTAFYLCASSPGRETQYFGPGTRLLVL.

The CDR3 DNA reads TGCGCCAGCAGCAGCTCAATGACAGGGCCCGTCTACGAGCAGTACTTC. Translation: CASSSSMTGPVYEQYF. The gene calls are TRBV5-1 and TRBJ2-7; TRBD1 matches 7 bases. The CDR3 sequence is 16 residues long. Germline CDR1 is SGHRS and CDR2 is YFSETQ. Losses at the gene ends were 4 bases for V and 3 bases for J; bases not matched to a gene: 13. The full variable domain, completed using reference TRBV5-1 and TRBJ2-7, is KAGVTQTPRYLIKTRGQQVTLSCSPISGHRSVSWYQQTPGQGLQFLFEYFSETQRNKGNFPGRFSGRQFSNSRSEMNVSTLELGDSALYLCASSSSMTGPVYEQYFGPGTRLTVT.

The CDR3 region is CASSYSGGNQETQYF. The CDR3 DNA reads TGTGCCAGCAGTTACTCCGGCGGTAACCAAGAGACCCAGTACTTC. The V gene is TRBV6-5, the J gene TRBJ2-5; D gene uncertain. Trimming cost V 0 bases and J 0 bases, with 8 bases left between them. The CDR3 sequence is 15 residues long. Per the germline V gene, CDR1 is MNHEY and CDR2 is SVGAGI.

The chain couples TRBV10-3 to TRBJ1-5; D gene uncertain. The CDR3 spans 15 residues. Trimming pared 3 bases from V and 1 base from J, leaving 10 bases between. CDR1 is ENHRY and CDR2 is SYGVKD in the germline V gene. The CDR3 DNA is TGTGCCATCAGTGATGAAGGACCAAGCAATCAGCCCCAGCATTTT. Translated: CAISDEGPSNQPQHF.

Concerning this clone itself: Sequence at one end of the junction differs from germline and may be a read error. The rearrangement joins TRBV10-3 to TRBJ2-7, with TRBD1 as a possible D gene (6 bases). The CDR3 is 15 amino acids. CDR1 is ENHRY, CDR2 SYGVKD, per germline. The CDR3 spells CAISESSRGPSYALF. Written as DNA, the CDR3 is TGTGCCATCAGTGAGTCTAGCAGGGGTCCTTCCTACGCCCTGTTC.

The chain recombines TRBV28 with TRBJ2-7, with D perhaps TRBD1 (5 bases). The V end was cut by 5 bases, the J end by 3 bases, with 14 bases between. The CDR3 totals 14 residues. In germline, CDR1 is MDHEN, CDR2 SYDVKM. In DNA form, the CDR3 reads TGTGCCAGCAGTGGCCAGGGCTCGGGCTACGAGCAGTACTTC. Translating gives CASSGQGSGYEQYF.

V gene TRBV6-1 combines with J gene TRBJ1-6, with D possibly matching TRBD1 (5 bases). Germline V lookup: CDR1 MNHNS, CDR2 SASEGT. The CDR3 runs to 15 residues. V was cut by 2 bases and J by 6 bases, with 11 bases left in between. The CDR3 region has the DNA TGTGCCAGCAGTGAACTGGGGGGTAGTAATTCACCCCTCCACTTT. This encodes CASSELGGSNSPLHF.

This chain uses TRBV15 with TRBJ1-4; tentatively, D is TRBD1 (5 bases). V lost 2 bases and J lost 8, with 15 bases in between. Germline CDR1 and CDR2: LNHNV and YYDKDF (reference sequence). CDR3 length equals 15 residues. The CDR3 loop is CATSRSRQLQEKLFF. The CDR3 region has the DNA TGTGCCACCAGCAGATCCCGACAGCTTCAGGAAAAACTGTTTTTT.

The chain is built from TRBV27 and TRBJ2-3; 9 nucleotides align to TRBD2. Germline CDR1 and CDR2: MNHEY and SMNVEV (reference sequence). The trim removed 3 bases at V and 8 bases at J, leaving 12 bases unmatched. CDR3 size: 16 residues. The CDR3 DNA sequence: TGTGCCAGCAGTTTCGGTAGCGGGGGTCTGCAGGGTACGCAGTATTTT. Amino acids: CASSFGSGGLQGTQYF.

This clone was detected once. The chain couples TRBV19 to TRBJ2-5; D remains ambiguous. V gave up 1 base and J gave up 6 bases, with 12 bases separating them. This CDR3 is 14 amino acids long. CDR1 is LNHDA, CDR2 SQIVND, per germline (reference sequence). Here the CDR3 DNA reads TGTGCCAGTAGTATAGTTACGGGCCAGAAGACCCAGTACTTC. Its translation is CASSIVTGQKTQYF. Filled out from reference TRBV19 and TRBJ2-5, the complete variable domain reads DGGITQSPKYLFRKEGQNVTLSCEQNLNHDAMYWYRQDPGQGLRLIYYSQIVNDFQKGDIAEGYSVSREKKESFPLTVTSAQKNPTAFYLCASSIVTGQKTQYFGPGTRLLVL.

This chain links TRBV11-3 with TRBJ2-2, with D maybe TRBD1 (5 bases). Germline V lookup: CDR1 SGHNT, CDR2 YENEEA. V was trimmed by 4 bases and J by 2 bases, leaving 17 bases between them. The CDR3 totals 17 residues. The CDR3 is CASSSTRARENTGELFF. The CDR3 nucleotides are TGTGCCAGCAGCTCAACCCGCGCCAGGGAAAACACCGGGGAGCTGTTTTTT.

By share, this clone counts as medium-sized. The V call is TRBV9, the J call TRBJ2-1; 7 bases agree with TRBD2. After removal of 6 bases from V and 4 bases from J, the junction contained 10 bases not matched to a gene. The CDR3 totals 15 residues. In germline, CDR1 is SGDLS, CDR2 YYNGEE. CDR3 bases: TGTGCCAGCACGGGAGGTAGCGGGCGGTACAATGAGCAGTTCTTC. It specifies CASTGGSGRYNEQFF.

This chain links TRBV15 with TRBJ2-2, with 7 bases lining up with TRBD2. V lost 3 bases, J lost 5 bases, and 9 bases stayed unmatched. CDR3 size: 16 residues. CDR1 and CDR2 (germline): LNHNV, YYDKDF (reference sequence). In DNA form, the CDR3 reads TGTGCCACCAGCAGGGGGGGAGGGCACAGTACCGGGGAGCTGTTTTTT. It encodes CATSRGGGHSTGELFF.

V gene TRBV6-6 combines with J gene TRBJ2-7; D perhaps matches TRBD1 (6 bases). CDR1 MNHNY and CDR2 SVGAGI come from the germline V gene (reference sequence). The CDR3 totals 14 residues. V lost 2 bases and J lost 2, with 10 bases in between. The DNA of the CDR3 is TGTGCCAGCAGTTACGACAGGCCTACCTACGAGCAGTACTTC. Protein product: CASSYDRPTYEQYF.

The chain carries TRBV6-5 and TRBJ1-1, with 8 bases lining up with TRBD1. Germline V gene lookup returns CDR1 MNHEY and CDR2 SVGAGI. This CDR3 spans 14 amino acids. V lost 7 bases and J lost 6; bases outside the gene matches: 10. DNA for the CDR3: TGTGCCAGCACTAGAACAGGGGGTAGAGCTGAAGCTTTCTTT. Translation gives CASTRTGGRAEAFF.

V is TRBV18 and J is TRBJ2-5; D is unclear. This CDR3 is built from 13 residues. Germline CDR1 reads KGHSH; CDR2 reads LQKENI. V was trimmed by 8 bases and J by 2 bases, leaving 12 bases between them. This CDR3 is CASNLPVQETQYF. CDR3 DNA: TGTGCCAGCAACCTCCCAGTGCAAGAGACCCAGTACTTC.